These T cell receptor beta chains were read from a single sample in a study of memory CD4+ T cells and cytomegalovirus serostatus. Produced via immunoSEQ multiplex PCR; TCRdb's table is partial and in-frame only. The table lists about 58,000 clones, more than 70% of them singletons. The material sequenced was memory CD4+ T cells from blood. The receptors here all came from an adult in good health and CMV-seronegative. Some clones in this sample may be carry-over from other donors' samples. The CDR3 runs from the conserved cysteine through the conserved F or W. Fields, in order: D gene, J gene, clone size, V gene, CDR3 protein, CDR3 DNA. A D gene is named only where the DNA matches it firmly. Clone size is not always given. Where it is, it says once, few, many or a class for expanded clones.

TRBD1	TRBJ1-2	few	TRBV19	CAIAPGGASLSHGYTF	TGTGCCATCGCCCCAGGGGGCGCCTCCCTTAGTCATGGCTACACCTTC
TRBD1	TRBJ1-6	.	TRBV6-5	CASARTGNSPLHF	TGTGCCAGCGCCCGGACAGGGAATTCACCCCTCCACTTT
.	TRBJ2-5	.	TRBV28	CASSLYGTPTLGGKETQYF	TGTGCCAGCAGTTTATACGGAACGCCGACCTTAGGGGGAAAAGAGACCCAGTACTTC
TRBD1	TRBJ2-5	.	TRBV2	CASSRQGVGVETQYF	TGTGCCAGCAGTCGACAGGGGGTGGGAGTAGAGACCCAGTACTTC
.	TRBJ2-2	.	TRBV7-2	CASSLSQGRTGELFF	TGTGCCAGCAGCTTAAGCCAGGGGCGTACCGGGGAGCTGTTTTTT
.	TRBJ1-1	.	TRBV28	CASSRPGQRAFF	TGTGCCAGCAGCCGACCGGGGCAAAGGGCTTTCTTT
.	TRBJ1-4	.	TRBV6-5	CASSYGGPADEKLFF	TGTGCCAGCAGTTACGGGGGTCCTGCGGATGAAAAACTGTTTTTT
.	TRBJ1-4	.	TRBV2	CASKLAENEKLFF	TGTGCCAGCAAGCTTGCAGAAAATGAAAAACTGTTTTTT
.	TRBJ2-3	.	TRBV5-1	CASSLGIDTQYF	TGCGCCAGCAGCTTGGGGATCGATACGCAGTATTTT
.	TRBJ2-1	.	TRBV21-1	CASSRGLAGVGEQFF	TGTGCCAGCAGCAGAGGTCTAGCGGGAGTTGGTGAGCAGTTCTTC
TRBD2	TRBJ2-3	.	TRBV7-9	CASSLNLGGGTDTQYF	TGTGCCAGCAGCTTAAATTTGGGAGGGGGCACAGATACGCAGTATTTT
.	TRBJ1-2	.	TRBV5-1	CASSPSGPFVYGYTF	TGCGCCAGCAGCCCCTCAGGACCCTTCGTCTATGGCTACACCTTC
.	TRBJ2-1	.	TRBV5-1	CASSESVEQFF	TGCGCCAGCAGCGAATCAGTTGAGCAGTTCTTC
.	TRBJ2-2	.	TRBV6-5	CASSYAMGGGTGELFF	TGTGCCAGCAGTTATGCCATGGGAGGAGGGACCGGGGAGCTGTTTTTT
.	TRBJ2-7	.	TRBV28	CASSPLSLLPYEQYF	TGTGCCAGCAGTCCCCTTAGTCTGCTCCCCTACGAGCAGTACTTC
TRBD2	TRBJ2-7	few	TRBV6-6	CASSYSAGLYEQYF	TGTGCCAGCAGTTACTCAGCGGGATTATACGAGCAGTACTTC
TRBD2	TRBJ2-7	few	TRBV10-3	CAISVPSSGLQYF	TGTGCCATCAGCGTCCCTTCTAGCGGGTTACAGTACTTC
.	TRBJ1-2	.	TRBV6-1	CASSEGRGGNYGYTF	TGTGCCAGCAGTGAAGGGCGGGGCGGGAACTATGGCTACACCTTC
TRBD2	TRBJ2-1	.	TRBV5-4	CASSLERGYYNEQFF	TGTGCCAGCAGCCTGGAGCGGGGGTATTACAATGAGCAGTTCTTC
TRBD1	TRBJ2-5	.	TRBV5-4	CASSPSGTDQETQYF	TGTGCCAGCAGCCCATCCGGGACAGACCAAGAGACCCAGTACTTC
.	TRBJ2-2	few	TRBV5-5	CASSLEGPGELFF	TGTGCCAGCAGCTTGGAGGGGCCCGGGGAGCTGTTTTTT
.	TRBJ2-5	.	TRBV28	CASSLGGDGETQYF	TGTGCCAGCAGTTTAGGCGGGGACGGGGAGACCCAGTACTTC